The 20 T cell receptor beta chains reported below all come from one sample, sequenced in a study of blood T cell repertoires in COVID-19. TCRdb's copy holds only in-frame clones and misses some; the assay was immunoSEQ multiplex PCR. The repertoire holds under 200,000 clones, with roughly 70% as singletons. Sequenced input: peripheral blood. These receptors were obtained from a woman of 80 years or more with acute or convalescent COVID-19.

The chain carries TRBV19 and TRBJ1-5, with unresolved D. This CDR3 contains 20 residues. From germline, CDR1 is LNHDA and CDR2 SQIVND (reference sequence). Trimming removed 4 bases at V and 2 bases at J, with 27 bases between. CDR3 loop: CASSTQAGALPYRGNQPQHF. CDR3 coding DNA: TGTGCCAGTAGTACCCAGGCGGGCGCCTTACCCTACCGAGGCAATCAGCCCCAGCATTTT.

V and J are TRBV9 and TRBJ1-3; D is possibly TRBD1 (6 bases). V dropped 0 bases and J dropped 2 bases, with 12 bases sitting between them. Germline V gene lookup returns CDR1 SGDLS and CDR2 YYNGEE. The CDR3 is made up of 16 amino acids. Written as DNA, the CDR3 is TGTGCCAGCAGCGTAGGGCAGGGGATAACTGGAAACACCATATATTTT. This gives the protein CASSVGQGITGNTIYF.

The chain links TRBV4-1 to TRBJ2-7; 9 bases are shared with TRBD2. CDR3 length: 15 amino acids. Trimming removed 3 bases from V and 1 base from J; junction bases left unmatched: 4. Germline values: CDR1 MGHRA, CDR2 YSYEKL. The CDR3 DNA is TGCGCCAGCAGCCAGCTGACTAGCGGTTCCTACGAGCAGTACTTC. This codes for CASSQLTSGSYEQYF.

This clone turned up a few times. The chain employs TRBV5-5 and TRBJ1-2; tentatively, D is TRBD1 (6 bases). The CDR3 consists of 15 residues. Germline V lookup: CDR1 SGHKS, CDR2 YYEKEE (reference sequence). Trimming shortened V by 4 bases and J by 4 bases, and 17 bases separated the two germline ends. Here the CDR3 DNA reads TGTGCCAGCAGCATACGTAATACAGGGATCTATGGCTACACCTTC. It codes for CASSIRNTGIYGYTF.

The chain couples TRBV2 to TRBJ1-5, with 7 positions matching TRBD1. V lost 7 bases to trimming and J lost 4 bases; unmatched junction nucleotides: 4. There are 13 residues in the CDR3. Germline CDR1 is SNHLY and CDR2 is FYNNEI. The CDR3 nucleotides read TGTGCCAGCACGACGACAGGGAATCAGCCCCAGCATTTT. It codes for CASTTTGNQPQHF.

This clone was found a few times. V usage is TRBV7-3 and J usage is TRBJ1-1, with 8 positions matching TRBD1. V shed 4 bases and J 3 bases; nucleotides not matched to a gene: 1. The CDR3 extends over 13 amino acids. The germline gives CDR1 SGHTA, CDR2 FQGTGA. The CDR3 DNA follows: TGTGCCAGCAGCTCAGGGGGCGACACTGAAGCTTTCTTT. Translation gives CASSSGGDTEAFF.

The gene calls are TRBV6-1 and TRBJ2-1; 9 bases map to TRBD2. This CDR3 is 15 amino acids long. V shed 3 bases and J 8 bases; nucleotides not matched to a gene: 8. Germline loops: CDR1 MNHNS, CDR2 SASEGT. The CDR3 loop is CASSDLAGVGHEQFF. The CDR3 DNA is TGTGCCAGCAGTGATTTAGCGGGAGTGGGGCATGAGCAGTTCTTC.

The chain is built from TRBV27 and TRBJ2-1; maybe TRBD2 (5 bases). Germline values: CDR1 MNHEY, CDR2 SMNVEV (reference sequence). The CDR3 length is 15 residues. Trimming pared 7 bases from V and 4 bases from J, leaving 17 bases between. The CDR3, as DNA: TGTGCCAGCAAATCGATGGGCGGGCAATACAATGAGCAGTTCTTC. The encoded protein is CASKSMGGQYNEQFF.

The CDR3 DNA follows: TGTGCCAGCAGTTACGCCCCCCGCGAGGGATCAAATGAGCAGTTCTTC. Its protein is CASSYAPREGSNEQFF. The chain has TRBV7-2 and TRBJ2-1; tentative D call: TRBD2 (5 bases). Germline values: CDR1 SGHTA, CDR2 FQGNSA. CDR3 size: 16 residues. V was shortened by 6 bases and J by 7 bases, with 22 bases between the two germline ends.

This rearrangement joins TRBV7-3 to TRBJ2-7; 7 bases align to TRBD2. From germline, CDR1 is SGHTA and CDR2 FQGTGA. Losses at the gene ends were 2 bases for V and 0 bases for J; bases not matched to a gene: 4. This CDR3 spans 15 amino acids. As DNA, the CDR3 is TGTGCCAGCAGCTTAGGACTAGGGAGCTCCTACGAGCAGTACTTC. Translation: CASSLGLGSSYEQYF. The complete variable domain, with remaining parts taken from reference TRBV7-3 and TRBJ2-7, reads GAGVSQTPSNKVTEKGKYVELRCDPISGHTALYWYRQSLGQGPEFLIYFQGTGAADDSGLPNDRFFAVRPEGSVSTLKIQRTERGDSAVYLCASSLGLGSSYEQYFGPGTRLTVT.

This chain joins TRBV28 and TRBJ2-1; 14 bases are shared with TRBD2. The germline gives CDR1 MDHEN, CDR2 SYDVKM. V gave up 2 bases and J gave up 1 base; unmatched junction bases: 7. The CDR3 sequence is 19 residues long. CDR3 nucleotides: TGTGCCAGCAGTTTAATGGGACTAGCGGGAGTCGGGTCCTACAATGAGCAGTTCTTC. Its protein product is CASSLMGLAGVGSYNEQFF.

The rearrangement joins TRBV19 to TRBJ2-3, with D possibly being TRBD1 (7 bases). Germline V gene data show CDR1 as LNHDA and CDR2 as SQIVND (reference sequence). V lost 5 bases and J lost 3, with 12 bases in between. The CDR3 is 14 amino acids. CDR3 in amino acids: CASSPQGGTDTQYF. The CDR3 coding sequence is TGTGCCAGTAGTCCCCAGGGGGGAACAGATACGCAGTATTTT.

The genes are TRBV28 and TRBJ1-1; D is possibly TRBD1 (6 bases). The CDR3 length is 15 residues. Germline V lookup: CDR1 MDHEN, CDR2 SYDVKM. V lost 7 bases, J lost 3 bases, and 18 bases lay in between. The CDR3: CASTPARGGDTEAFF. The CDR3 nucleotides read TGTGCCAGCACCCCAGCGAGGGGGGGAGACACTGAAGCTTTCTTT. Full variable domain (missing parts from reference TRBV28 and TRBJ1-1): DVKVTQSSRYLVKRTGEKVFLECVQDMDHENMFWYRQDPGLGLRLIYFSYDVKMKEKGDIPEGYSVSREKKERFSLILESASTNQTSMYLCASTPARGGDTEAFFGQGTRLTVV.

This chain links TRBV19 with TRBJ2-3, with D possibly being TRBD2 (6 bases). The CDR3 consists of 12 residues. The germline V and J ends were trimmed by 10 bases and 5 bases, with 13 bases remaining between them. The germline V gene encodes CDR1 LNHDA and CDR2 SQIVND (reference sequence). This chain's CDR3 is CATSTAGDTQYF. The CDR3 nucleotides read TGTGCCACCTCGACAGCGGGAGATACGCAGTATTTT.

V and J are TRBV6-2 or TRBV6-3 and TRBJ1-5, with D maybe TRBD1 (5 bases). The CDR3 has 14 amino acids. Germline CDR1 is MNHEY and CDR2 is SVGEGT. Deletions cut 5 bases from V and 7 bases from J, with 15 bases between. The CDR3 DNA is TGTGCCAGCAGTCACGGGGGGGTCGGGCAGCCCCAGCATTTT. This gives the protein CASSHGGVGQPQHF.

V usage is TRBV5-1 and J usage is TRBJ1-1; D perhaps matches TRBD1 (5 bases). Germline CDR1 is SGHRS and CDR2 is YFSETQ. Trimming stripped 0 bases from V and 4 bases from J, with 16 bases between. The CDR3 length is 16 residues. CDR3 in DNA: TGCGCCAGCAGCTTGGATTATCGGGGGGACGGCACTGAAGCTTTCTTT. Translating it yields CASSLDYRGDGTEAFF.

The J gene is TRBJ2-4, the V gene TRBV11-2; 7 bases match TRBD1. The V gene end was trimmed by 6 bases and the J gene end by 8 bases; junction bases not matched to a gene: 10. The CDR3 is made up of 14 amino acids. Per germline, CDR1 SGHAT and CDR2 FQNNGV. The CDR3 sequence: CASRDDRAADIQYF. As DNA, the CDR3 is TGTGCCAGCAGGGATGACAGGGCAGCGGACATTCAGTACTTC.

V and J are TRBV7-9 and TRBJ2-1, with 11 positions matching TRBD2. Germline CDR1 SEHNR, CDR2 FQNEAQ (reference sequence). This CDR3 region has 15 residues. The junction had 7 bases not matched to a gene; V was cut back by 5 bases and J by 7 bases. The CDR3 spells CASSRTSGRGNEQFF. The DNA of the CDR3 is TGTGCCAGCAGCCGAACTAGCGGGAGAGGAAATGAGCAGTTCTTC.

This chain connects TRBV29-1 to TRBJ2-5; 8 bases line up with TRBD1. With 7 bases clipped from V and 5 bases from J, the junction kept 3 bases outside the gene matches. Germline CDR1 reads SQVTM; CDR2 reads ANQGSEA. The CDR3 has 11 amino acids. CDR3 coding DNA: TGCAGCGCTGACAGGGGTGAGACCCAGTACTTC. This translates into CSADRGETQYF.

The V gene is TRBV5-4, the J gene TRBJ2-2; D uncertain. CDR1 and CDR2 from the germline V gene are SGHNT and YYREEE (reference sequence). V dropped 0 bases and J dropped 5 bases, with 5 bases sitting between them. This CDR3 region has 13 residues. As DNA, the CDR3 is TGTGCCAGCAGCTTGGCAGATACCGGGGAGCTGTTTTTT. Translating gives CASSLADTGELFF.